This passage covers 30 T cell receptor beta chains from one sample sequenced in a study of spatial heterogeneity in lung cancer. TCRdb re-called the 5' RACE reads with MiXCR, one entry per CDR3 protein. The data hold about 47,000 distinct CDR3 sequences, with approximately 10% observed a single time. Specified time point: sample taken at primary tumor resection. Frozen PBMC, nontumor lung or tumor provided whole RNA, which was sequenced unsorted. Sequenced material: PBMCs, taken at surgery. These receptors all stem from a female donor with early-stage non-small cell lung cancer.

The CDR3 loop is CASSQVDGGEQYF. CDR3 coding DNA: TGTGCCAGCAGCCAAGTCGACGGCGGCGAGCAGTACTTC. The rearrangement joins TRBV3-1 to TRBJ2-7, with D unclear. Germline CDR1 reads LGHDT; CDR2 reads YNNKEL (reference sequence). Trimming cost V 1 base and J 6 bases, with 10 bases left between them. The CDR3 loop spans 13 amino acids.

This clonotype came up many times. This chain joins TRBV7-9 and TRBJ1-1, with TRBD1 as a possible D gene (5 bases). Trimming shortened V by 4 bases and J by 1 base, and 19 bases separated the two germline ends. The CDR3 contains 17 residues. CDR1 and CDR2 (germline): SEHNR, FQNEAQ (reference sequence). For the CDR3, the DNA is TGTGCCAGCAGCTCCACCAGGATAGGGACGGGGAACACTGAAGCTTTCTTT. Protein product: CASSSTRIGTGNTEAFF.

The chain carries TRBV7-6 and TRBJ2-5; D not resolved. Germline V lookup: CDR1 SGHVS, CDR2 FNYEAQ. This CDR3 is 13 amino acids long. Trimming stripped 0 bases from V and 2 bases from J, with 4 bases between. The CDR3 bases are TGTGCCAGCAGCTTAGCAAGGCAAGAGACCCAGTACTTC. Translating it yields CASSLARQETQYF. The complete variable domain, with remaining parts taken from reference TRBV7-6 and TRBJ2-5, reads GAGVSQSPRYKVTKRGQDVALRCDPISGHVSLYWYRQALGQGPEFLTYFNYEAQQDKSGLPNDRFSAERPEGSISTLTIQRTEQRDSAMYRCASSLARQETQYFGPGTRLLVL.

The sample holds many counts of this clonotype. The chain recombines TRBV29-1 with TRBJ1-2, with a weak D call TRBD1 (6 bases). Germline-derived CDR1 and CDR2 are SQVTM and ANQGSEA. CDR3 length equals 15 residues. The germline V and J ends were trimmed by 4 bases and 7 bases, with 22 bases remaining between them. The CDR3, as DNA: TGCAGCGTTGGGGGGCCATCGGCAGGGGAGGGTGGCTACACCTTC. It encodes CSVGGPSAGEGGYTF.

Only one count was recorded for this clonotype. The genes are TRBV19 and TRBJ2-7; 10 nucleotides align to TRBD2. Germline-derived CDR1 and CDR2 are LNHDA and SQIVND (reference sequence). This CDR3 has 15 residues. J lost 2 bases, V lost 4 bases, and 5 bases had no gene match. Written as DNA, the CDR3 is TGTGCCAGTAGTAGGCTAGCGGGGGAGACCTACGAGCAGTACTTC. It is translated as CASSRLAGETYEQYF. The whole variable domain, remainder taken from reference TRBV19 and TRBJ2-7, is DGGITQSPKYLFRKEGQNVTLSCEQNLNHDAMYWYRQDPGQGLRLIYYSQIVNDFQKGDIAEGYSVSREKKESFPLTVTSAQKNPTAFYLCASSRLAGETYEQYFGPGTRLTVT.

This clonotype was counted a few times. The V gene is TRBV7-9, the J gene TRBJ2-2; D perhaps matches TRBD2 (5 bases). The ends were cut back, 6 bases at V and 8 bases at J, with 19 bases in the middle. Looked up from germline, CDR1 is SEHNR and CDR2 is FQNEAQ (reference sequence). This CDR3 comprises 15 residues. CDR3 region: CASRPPMRAGGELFF. Here the CDR3 DNA reads TGTGCCAGCAGACCCCCGATGAGGGCCGGAGGGGAGCTGTTTTTT.

This clonotype was seen a few times. This chain uses TRBV6-5 with TRBJ2-7, with a possible D match to TRBD2 (5 bases). V lost 6 bases, J lost 0 bases, and 12 bases lay in between. The CDR3 length is 14 residues. CDR1 MNHEY and CDR2 SVGAGI come from the germline V gene. CDR3 in amino acids: CASSSPGSSYEQYF. Written as DNA, the CDR3 is TGTGCCAGCAGCAGCCCGGGGAGCTCCTACGAGCAGTACTTC.

The CDR3 DNA is TGCACCAGCAGCCAAGATCCCGCGAATGGGAGGCAGTACTTC. Translated, it gives CTSSQDPANGRQYF. The chain couples TRBV1 to TRBJ2-7; the table assigns TRBD2, which was not confirmed against the DNA. TRBV1 is deemed a pseudogene. The CDR3 spans 14 residues.

This clonotype was recorded many times. This chain joins TRBV7-2 and TRBJ1-2; no clear D gene. Germline assignment: CDR1 SGHTA and CDR2 FQGNSA. The V end was cut by 1 base, the J end by 4 bases, with 13 bases between. This CDR3 spans 15 amino acids. CDR3 residues: CASSLGLSNSYGYTF. CDR3 in DNA: TGTGCCAGCAGCTTAGGACTCTCTAATAGCTATGGCTACACCTTC.

This clonotype was detected ten times or more. This rearrangement joins TRBV5-1 to TRBJ1-2; maybe TRBD1 (5 bases). Germline V CDR1 and CDR2: SGHRS, YFSETQ. V was trimmed by 0 bases and J by 6 bases, leaving 18 bases between them. This CDR3 has 16 residues. The CDR3: CASSLGRGSSRDGYTF. The CDR3 DNA is TGCGCCAGCAGCTTGGGACGGGGGTCCTCTCGCGATGGCTACACCTTC.

This clonotype was detected many times. In DNA form, the CDR3 reads TGTGCCAGCACTAGGGAGGGCTATGGCTACACCTTC. Translated, it gives CASTREGYGYTF. This chain links TRBV28 with TRBJ1-2, with D uncertain. Trimming left V 7 bases short and J 4 bases short, with 10 bases between. Germline V gives CDR1 MDHEN, CDR2 SYDVKM. The CDR3 runs 12 residues.

Ten or more counts support this clonotype. The chain employs TRBV7-9 and TRBJ2-3, with a possible D match to TRBD2 (6 bases). The CDR3 has 16 residues. Looked up from germline, CDR1 is SEHNR and CDR2 is FQNEAQ (reference sequence). Trimming removed 1 base from V and 1 base from J, with 12 bases in between. CDR3 nucleotides: TGTGCCAGCAGCTTAGTCACCGGGGGTGGCACAGATACGCAGTATTTT. It codes for CASSLVTGGGTDTQYF.

This clonotype has ten or more counts. The rearrangement links TRBV20-1 to TRBJ1-1; TRBD1 matches 9 bases. Germline values: CDR1 DFQATT, CDR2 SNEGSKA (reference sequence). V dropped 5 bases and J dropped 4; count of bases not matched to a gene: 14. The CDR3 runs to 16 residues. CDR3 DNA: TGCAGTGCTTACCCCGGGACAGGGTCTTTGGGCACTGAAGCTTTCTTT. Translation gives CSAYPGTGSLGTEAFF.

The table lists this clonotype with many counts. This rearrangement joins TRBV5-1 to TRBJ1-1; the D is unclear. The germline V gene encodes CDR1 SGHRS and CDR2 YFSETQ. This CDR3 is 11 amino acids long. Trimming left V 7 bases short and J 4 bases short, with 8 bases between. CDR3 loop: CASALGTEAFF. CDR3 bases: TGCGCCAGCGCCTTGGGCACTGAAGCTTTCTTT.

In this sample, this clonotype turned up many times. The chain carries TRBV12-5 and TRBJ2-3; a possible D gene is TRBD2 (5 bases). The germline V gene encodes CDR1 LGHNT and CDR2 FRNRAP. V dropped 6 bases and J dropped 4 bases, with 11 bases sitting between them. The CDR3 is 13 residues long. Here the CDR3 reads CASGRTGADTQYF. The DNA for the CDR3 is TGTGCTAGTGGCCGGACCGGGGCAGATACGCAGTATTTT.

This clonotype was seen more than once but under ten times. The rearrangement joins TRBV19 to TRBJ1-5; no reliable D call. The V gene lost 3 bases and the J gene lost 5 bases, with 14 bases spanning the gap. The CDR3 extends over 15 amino acids. Per germline, CDR1 LNHDA and CDR2 SQIVND (reference sequence). The CDR3 sequence: CASSMAGRRHQPQHF. The DNA for the CDR3 is TGTGCCAGTAGTATGGCGGGCAGGCGGCATCAGCCCCAGCATTTT.

CDR3 protein: CASSPSGVYNSPLHF. CDR3 DNA: TGCGCCAGCAGCCCCTCTGGGGTTTATAATTCACCCCTCCACTTT. The V and J genes are TRBV5-1 and TRBJ1-6, with unresolved D. The germline V gene has CDR1 SGHRS and CDR2 YFSETQ. The CDR3 consists of 15 residues. The V end was cut by 4 bases, the J end by 4 bases, with 12 bases between.

This clonotype was seen a few times. The chain couples TRBV5-6 to TRBJ1-3, with TRBD1 matching over 7 bases. In germline, CDR1 is SGHDT, CDR2 YYEEEE. The CDR3 runs 16 residues. V lost 4 bases, J lost 0 bases, and 7 bases stayed unmatched. The CDR3 sequence is CASSTTGVLSGNTIYF. CDR3 in DNA: TGTGCCAGCAGCACAACAGGGGTACTCTCTGGAAACACCATATATTTT.

The chain combines TRBV19 with TRBJ1-2; no firm D call. From germline, CDR1 is LNHDA and CDR2 SQIVND (reference sequence). The CDR3 extends over 12 amino acids. V lost 6 bases, J lost 3 bases, and 8 bases lay in between. The CDR3 nucleotides are TGTGCCAGTAGACGGGGTGACTATGGCTACACCTTC. Translation: CASRRGDYGYTF.

This clonotype showed up many times. CDR3 loop: CASSFVGANSPLHF. CDR3 sequence (DNA): TGTGCCAGCAGCTTCGTAGGGGCAAATTCACCCCTCCACTTT. The chain has TRBV7-2 and TRBJ1-6; TRBD1 might be the D (5 bases). The germline V and J ends were trimmed by 3 bases and 7 bases, with 10 bases remaining between them. The CDR3 sequence is 14 residues long. Germline V gene sequence: CDR1 SGHTA, CDR2 FQGNSA.

In this sample, this clonotype turned up many times. The chain recombines TRBV9 with TRBJ2-2; D gene uncertain. The V and J ends lost 0 bases and 5 bases respectively, with 11 bases between them. CDR1 SGDLS and CDR2 YYNGEE come from the germline V gene. The CDR3 runs to 15 residues. CDR3 loop: CASSVGWQPTGELFF. The CDR3 DNA reads as TGTGCCAGCAGCGTAGGCTGGCAGCCGACCGGGGAGCTGTTTTTT.

This chain connects TRBV9 to TRBJ1-1; TRBD1 matches 11 bases. This CDR3 has 15 amino acids. The germline V gene has CDR1 SGDLS and CDR2 YYNGEE. J lost 4 bases, V lost 3 bases, and 5 bases had no gene match. The CDR3 region is CASSGTGGAGTEAFF. Written as DNA, the CDR3 is TGTGCCAGCAGCGGGACAGGGGGCGCAGGCACTGAAGCTTTCTTT.

Only a few counts were recorded for this clonotype. The chain carries TRBV7-9 and TRBJ2-2; the D call may be TRBD1 or TRBD2 (6 bases each). Trimming left V 5 bases short and J 2 bases short, with 12 bases between. The CDR3 covers 15 residues. Germline assignment: CDR1 SEHNR and CDR2 FQNEAQ (reference sequence). The CDR3 here is CASSLGGPNTGELFF. CDR3 bases: TGTGCCAGCAGCCTCGGGGGCCCTAACACCGGGGAGCTGTTTTTT. The entire variable domain, with the rest obtained from reference TRBV7-9 and TRBJ2-2, is as follows: DTGVSQNPRHKITKRGQNVTFRCDPISEHNRLYWYRQTLGQGPEFLTYFQNEAQLEKSRLLSDRFSAERPKGSFSTLEIQRTEQGDSAMYLCASSLGGPNTGELFFGEGSRLTVL.

This clonotype was counted ten times or more. V and J are TRBV20-1 and TRBJ2-5, with 10 positions matching TRBD1. The length of the CDR3 is 15 residues. Germline trimming cut 1 base from V and 7 bases from J; bases unmatched to any gene: 9. Germline CDR1 DFQATT, CDR2 SNEGSKA (reference sequence). The chain's CDR3 is CSARAGDRGVLTQYF. DNA of the CDR3: TGCAGTGCTAGAGCGGGGGACAGGGGAGTTTTGACCCAGTACTTC.

At least ten counts were recorded for this clonotype. The chain carries TRBV7-9 and TRBJ2-1; 8 nucleotides match TRBD2. The CDR3 is 17 residues long. Germline CDR1 and CDR2: SEHNR and FQNEAQ (reference sequence). Germline trimming cut 6 bases from V and 8 bases from J; bases unmatched to any gene: 18. The DNA of the CDR3 is TGTGCCAGCAGGGATTCCAGCGGGAGCAGTTTAAGCCATGAGCAGTTCTTC. This encodes CASRDSSGSSLSHEQFF.

This clonotype was seen many times. The chain couples TRBV27 to TRBJ1-2, with TRBD1 matching over 8 bases. The V gene end was trimmed by 5 bases and the J gene end by 5 bases; junction bases not matched to a gene: 10. The CDR3 is 15 amino acids. Germline CDR1 MNHEY, CDR2 SMNVEV (reference sequence). The DNA for the CDR3 is TGTGCCAGCAGTCGACAGGGGACGGCCAGGTATGGCTACACCTTC. Protein sequence: CASSRQGTARYGYTF.

This chain links TRBV6-6 with TRBJ1-2; D remains ambiguous. CDR3 length: 15 amino acids. The V end lost 0 bases, the J end lost 3 bases, and 11 bases lay between the germline ends. The germline gives CDR1 MNHNY, CDR2 SVGAGI (reference sequence). The CDR3 region is CASSYSRQVYYGYTF. The CDR3 nucleotides are TGTGCCAGCAGTTACTCGCGGCAGGTATACTATGGCTACACCTTC.

Only a few counts were recorded for this clonotype. The chain is built from TRBV6-5 and TRBJ2-7; D not certain. The CDR3 totals 13 residues. Germline CDR1 MNHEY, CDR2 SVGAGI. V shed 0 bases and J shed 7 bases, with 10 bases lying between them. Here the CDR3 DNA reads TGTGCCAGCAGTTACTCGGCAGCCCGAGAGCAGTACTTC. Its protein product is CASSYSAAREQYF.

This chain joins TRBV6-5 and TRBJ2-2, with TRBD2 identical over 9 bases. With 2 bases clipped from V and 3 bases from J, the junction kept 7 bases outside the gene matches. There are 17 residues in the CDR3. Germline assignment: CDR1 MNHEY and CDR2 SVGAGI. For the CDR3, the DNA is TGTGCCAGCAGTTACCCCGCGGGGGGGGAGGACACCGGGGAGCTGTTTTTT. It is translated as CASSYPAGGEDTGELFF.

CDR3 in amino acids: CACITGAEAFF. The CDR3 DNA reads TGTGCCTGCATAACAGGGGCTGAAGCTTTCTTT. The chain joins TRBV30 to TRBJ1-1, with TRBD1 matching over 7 bases. V dropped 6 bases and J dropped 6; count of bases not matched to a gene: 4. The CDR3 is made up of 11 amino acids. Germline lookup yields CDR1 GTSNPN and CDR2 SVGIG (reference sequence). Full variable domain (rest looked up from reference TRBV30 and TRBJ1-1): SQTIHQWPATLVQPVGSPLSLECTVEGTSNPNLYWYRQAAGRGLQLLFYSVGIGQISSEVPQNLSASRPQDRQFILSSKKLLLSDSGFYLCACITGAEAFFGQGTRLTVV.